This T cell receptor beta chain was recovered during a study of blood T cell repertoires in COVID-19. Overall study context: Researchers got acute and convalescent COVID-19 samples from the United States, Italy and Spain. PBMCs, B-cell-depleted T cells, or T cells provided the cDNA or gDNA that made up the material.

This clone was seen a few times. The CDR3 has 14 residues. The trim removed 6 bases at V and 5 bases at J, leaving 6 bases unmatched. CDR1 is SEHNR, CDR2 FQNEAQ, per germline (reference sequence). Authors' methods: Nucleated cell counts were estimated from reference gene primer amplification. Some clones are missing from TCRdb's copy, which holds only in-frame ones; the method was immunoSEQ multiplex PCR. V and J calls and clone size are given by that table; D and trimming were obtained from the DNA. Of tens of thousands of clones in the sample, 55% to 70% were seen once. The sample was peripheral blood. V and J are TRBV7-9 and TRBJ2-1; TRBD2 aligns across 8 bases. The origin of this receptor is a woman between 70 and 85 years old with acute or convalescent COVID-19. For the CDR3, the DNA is TGTGCCAGCAGGTTTGGACTAGCTGACAATGAGCAGTTCTTC. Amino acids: CASRFGLADNEQFF.